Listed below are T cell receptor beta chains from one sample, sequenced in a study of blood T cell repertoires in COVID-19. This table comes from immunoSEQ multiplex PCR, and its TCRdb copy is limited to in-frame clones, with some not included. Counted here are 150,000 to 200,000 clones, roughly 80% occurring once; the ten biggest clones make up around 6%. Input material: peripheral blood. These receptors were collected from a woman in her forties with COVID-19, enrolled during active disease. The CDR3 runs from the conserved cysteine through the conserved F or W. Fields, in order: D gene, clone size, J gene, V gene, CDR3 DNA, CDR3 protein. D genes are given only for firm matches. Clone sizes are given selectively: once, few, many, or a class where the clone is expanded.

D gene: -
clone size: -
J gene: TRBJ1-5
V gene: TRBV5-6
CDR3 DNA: TGTGCCAGCAGCTTGGACACGGGGAGGGAGCGGCAGCCCCAGCATTTT
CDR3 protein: CASSLDTGRERQPQHF

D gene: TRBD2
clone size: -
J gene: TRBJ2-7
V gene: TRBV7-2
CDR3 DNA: TGTGCCAGCAGAGTAGCGGGGGGGAGGGAGCAGTACTTC
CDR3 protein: CASRVAGGREQYF

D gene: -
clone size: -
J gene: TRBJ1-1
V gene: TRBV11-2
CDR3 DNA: TGTGCCAGCAGCTTAGGTCACATTAACACTGAAGCTTTCTTT
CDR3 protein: CASSLGHINTEAFF

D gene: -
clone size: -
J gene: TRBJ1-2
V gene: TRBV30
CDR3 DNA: TGTGCCTGGAGTACGGGCTATGGCTACACCTTC
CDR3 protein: CAWSTGYGYTF

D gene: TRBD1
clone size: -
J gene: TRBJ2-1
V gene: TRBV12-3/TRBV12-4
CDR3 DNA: TGTGCCAGCAGCCCCCAACAGGGGGACGAGCAGTTCTTC
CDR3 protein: CASSPQQGDEQFF

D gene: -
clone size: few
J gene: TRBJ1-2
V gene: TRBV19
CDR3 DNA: TGTGCCAGTAACACAGGGAACTATGGCTACACCTTC
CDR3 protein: CASNTGNYGYTF

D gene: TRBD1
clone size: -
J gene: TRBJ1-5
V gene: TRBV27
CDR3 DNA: TGTGCCAGCAGTCGAGACAGGGCTACGAGCAATCAGCCCCAGCATTTT
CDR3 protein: CASSRDRATSNQPQHF

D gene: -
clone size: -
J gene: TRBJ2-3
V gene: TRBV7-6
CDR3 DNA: TGTGCCAGCAGCGTAGGCCCCTACAGCACAGATACGCAGTATTTT
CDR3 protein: CASSVGPYSTDTQYF

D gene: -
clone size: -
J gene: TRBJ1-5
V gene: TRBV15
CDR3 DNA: TGTGCCACCAGCAGAGACAGGGATTTGTTTCAGCCCCAGCATTTT
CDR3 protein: CATSRDRDLFQPQHF

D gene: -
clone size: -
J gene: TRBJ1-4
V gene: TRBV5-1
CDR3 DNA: TGCGCCAGCAGCTTGGACTTCTACCGGGACATGGGGCGACAACTGTTTTTT
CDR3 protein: CASSLDFYRDMGRQLFF

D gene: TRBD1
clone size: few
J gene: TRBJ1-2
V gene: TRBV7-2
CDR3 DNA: TGTGCCAGCAGCTCCCGGGACAGAAGTCACTATGGCTACACCTTC
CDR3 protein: CASSSRDRSHYGYTF

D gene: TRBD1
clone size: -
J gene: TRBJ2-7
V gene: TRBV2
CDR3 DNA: TGTGCCATCCGCCGGGACAGGGGTATCGGCGAGCAGTACTTC
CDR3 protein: CAIRRDRGIGEQYF

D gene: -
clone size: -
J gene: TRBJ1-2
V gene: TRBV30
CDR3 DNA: TGTGCCTGGAGTTCAACACCACGGCGGGGCTACACCTTC
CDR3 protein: CAWSSTPRRGYTF

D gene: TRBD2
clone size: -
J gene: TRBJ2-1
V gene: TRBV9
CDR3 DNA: TGTGCCAGCAGCGGAGGACTAGCGGGGGCCTCCTACAATGAGCAGTTCTTC
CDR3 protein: CASSGGLAGASYNEQFF

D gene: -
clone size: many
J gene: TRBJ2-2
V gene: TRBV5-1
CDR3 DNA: TGCGCCAGCAGCTTGTTACTAGCCCAGAACACCGGGGAGCTGTTTTTT
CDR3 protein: CASSLLLAQNTGELFF

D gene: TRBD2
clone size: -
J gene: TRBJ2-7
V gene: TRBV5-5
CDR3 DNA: TGTGCCAGCAGCGCCAGACTAGCGGGGGTCTACGAGCAGTACTTC
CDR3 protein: CASSARLAGVYEQYF

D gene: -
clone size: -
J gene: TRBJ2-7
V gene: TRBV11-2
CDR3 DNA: TGTGCCAGCAGCTTAAAGACTTTCTTGGCAGTAGAATCCTACGAGCAGTACTTC
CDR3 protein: CASSLKTFLAVESYEQYF

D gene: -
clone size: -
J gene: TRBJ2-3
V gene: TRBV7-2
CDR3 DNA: TGTGCCAGCAGTCGTAGACTAGTGACAGATACGCAGTATTTT
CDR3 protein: CASSRRLVTDTQYF

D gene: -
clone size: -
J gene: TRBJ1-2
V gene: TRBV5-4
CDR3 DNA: TGTGCCAGCTCCTTGACAGATAACTATGGCTACACCTTC
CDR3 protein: CASSLTDNYGYTF

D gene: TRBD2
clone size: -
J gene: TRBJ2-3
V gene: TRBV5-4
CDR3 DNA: TGTGCCAGCAGCCACGGACTAGCCCGCACAGATACGCAGTATTTT
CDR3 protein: CASSHGLARTDTQYF